This entry lists 31 T cell receptor beta chains sequenced from one sample in a study of metastatic and nonmetastatic thyroid tumors. TCRdb reprocessed the PCR reads using MiXCR. The sample has about 40,000 clones; over 9.5% are singletons. Not a single patient had been given any form of treatment at any point before undergoing thyroid surgery. Sequenced input: blood. These receptor sequences come from a female donor with papillary thyroid cancer or a benign thyroid nodule (not recorded which). Some clones in this sample may be carry-over from other donors' samples.

This clone was seen ten or more times. The V and J genes are TRBV5-1 and TRBJ2-5, with 9 bases lining up with TRBD2. Unmatched junction bases numbered 4, after V lost 0 bases and J lost 1 base. Germline V gene sequence: CDR1 SGHRS, CDR2 YFSETQ. CDR3 length: 16 amino acids. CDR3 residues: CASSLEASGAQETQYF. CDR3 DNA sequence: TGCGCCAGCAGCTTGGAAGCTAGCGGGGCCCAAGAGACCCAGTACTTC.

This clone has at least ten counts. The chain combines TRBV10-3 with TRBJ1-1; 7 bases fit TRBD1. This CDR3 region has 16 residues. V was pared by 1 base and J by 2 bases, with 7 bases of the junction left unmatched. CDR1 and CDR2 from the germline V gene are ENHRY and SYGVKD. CDR3 nucleotide sequence: TGTGCCATCAGTGAGTTAGAGACAGGGTCCAACACTGAAGCTTTCTTT. Its protein product is CAISELETGSNTEAFF.

This clone was counted ten times or more. The CDR3 coding sequence is TGTGCCAGCAGCAGGGGAGAGACCCAGTACTTC. Protein product: CASSRGETQYF. The chain has TRBV2 and TRBJ2-5, with D maybe TRBD1 (6 bases). Germline CDR1 and CDR2: SNHLY and FYNNEI. V lost 6 bases and J 4 bases, leaving 6 bases between the germline ends. CDR3 length: 11 residues.

At least ten counts were recorded for this clone. The gene calls are TRBV30 and TRBJ2-5, with a weak D call TRBD2 (6 bases). The CDR3 runs to 18 residues. CDR1 is GTSNPN, CDR2 SVGIG, per germline (reference sequence). Trimming removed 0 bases from V and 4 bases from J, with 24 bases in between. The DNA for the CDR3 is TGTGCCTGGAGTGTACTAGAACTAGCAGCTTCCCTGCGAGAGACCCAGTACTTC. It encodes CAWSVLELAASLRETQYF.

This clone appeared a few times. Because the CDR3 is missing its conserved closing phenylalanine or tryptophan, this is likely a read error. The chain carries TRBV6-5 and TRBJ2-2; 7 bases are shared with TRBD2. Germline-derived CDR1 and CDR2 are MNHEY and SVGAGI. The CDR3 sequence is 17 residues long. CDR3 DNA sequence: TGTGCCAGCAGTTTCCTTGGCGGGAGCCTGGACACCGGGGATCTGTTTCTT. As protein: CASSFLGGSLDTGDLFL.

This clone was seen many times. The V gene is TRBV6-5, the J gene TRBJ1-3; the D is unclear. Per germline, CDR1 MNHEY and CDR2 SVGAGI. The CDR3 runs to 13 residues. The V end was cut by 2 bases, the J end by 3 bases, with 5 bases between. CDR3 nucleotides: TGTGCCAGCAGTTACAGAAGTGGAAACACCATATATTTT. It yields the protein CASSYRSGNTIYF.

This clone was seen more than once but under ten times. This chain connects TRBV27 to TRBJ1-4, with a possible D match to TRBD1 (5 bases). V was shortened by 8 bases and J by 8 bases, with 15 bases between the two germline ends. The germline V gene has CDR1 MNHEY and CDR2 SMNVEV (reference sequence). This CDR3 has 13 residues. The CDR3 is CASGTRGKEKLFF. The CDR3 nucleotides are TGTGCCAGCGGGACGAGGGGAAAGGAAAAACTGTTTTTT.

This clone was detected many times. The rearrangement joins TRBV12-3 or TRBV12-4 to TRBJ2-1; 10 positions match TRBD2. V shed 4 bases and J 3 bases; nucleotides not matched to a gene: 9. There are 17 residues in the CDR3. As DNA, the CDR3 is TGTGCCAGCAGTTCCTTCCCCAGCGGGAGGGTCTACAATGAGCAGTTCTTC. Residues: CASSSFPSGRVYNEQFF.

This clone occurred many times. The chain joins TRBV9 to TRBJ2-7; weak D call: TRBD1 (6 bases). The CDR3 is 14 residues long. The ends were cut back, 3 bases at V and 3 bases at J, with 13 bases in the middle. Looked up from germline, CDR1 is SGDLS and CDR2 is YYNGEE. CDR3 residues: CASSEGDGLYEQYF. The CDR3 DNA reads TGTGCCAGCAGCGAGGGGGACGGACTCTACGAGCAGTACTTC.

This clone was seen repeatedly, ten times or more. The chain recombines TRBV7-2 with TRBJ1-2; D not certain. The germline V gene encodes CDR1 SGHTA and CDR2 FQGNSA. The CDR3 spans 14 residues. V dropped 5 bases and J dropped 2 bases, with 12 bases sitting between them. The CDR3 spells CASSPVISNYGYTF. The CDR3 DNA is TGTGCCAGCAGCCCGGTTATAAGCAACTATGGCTACACCTTC.

This clone was recorded at least ten times. V is TRBV10-3 and J is TRBJ2-5; 8 nucleotides line up with TRBD2. J gave up 5 bases and V 8 bases, and 4 bases lay outside the gene matches. This CDR3 comprises 12 residues. Germline V lookup: CDR1 ENHRY, CDR2 SYGVKD. Here the CDR3 reads CAIATSGETQYF. The DNA of the CDR3 is TGTGCCATCGCTACTAGCGGCGAGACCCAGTACTTC.

This clone was counted at least ten times. The chain carries TRBV27 and TRBJ2-7; 8 bases are a match to TRBD1. Unmatched junction bases numbered 4, after V lost 8 bases and J lost 4 bases. Germline V gene data show CDR1 as MNHEY and CDR2 as SMNVEV (reference sequence). This CDR3 contains 12 residues. CDR3 DNA: TGTGCCAGCGGACAGGGATTATACGAGCAGTACTTC. Translation gives CASGQGLYEQYF.

The table lists this clone with many counts. The chain has TRBV6-2 or TRBV6-3 and TRBJ2-1, with a possible D match to TRBD1 (6 bases). Germline CDR1 MNHEY, CDR2 SVGEGT. The CDR3 runs to 14 residues. The V and J ends lost 5 bases and 6 bases respectively, with 14 bases between them. CDR3 in amino acids: CASSLSDSFNEQFF. CDR3 sequence (DNA): TGTGCCAGCAGTCTTTCGGACAGTTTCAATGAGCAGTTCTTC.

This clone was counted between two and nine times. The chain employs TRBV6-5 and TRBJ1-5, with D maybe TRBD1 (6 bases). The ends were cut back, 4 bases at V and 7 bases at J, with 11 bases in the middle. The germline CDR1 and CDR2 sequences are MNHEY and SVGAGI. The CDR3 has 13 residues. The CDR3 DNA is TGTGCCAGCAGTTGCGGAGGGGGGCAGCCCCAGCATTTT. Translated, it gives CASSCGGGQPQHF.

J is TRBJ2-3 and V is TRBV7-2; TRBD2 agrees at 8 bases. Looked up from germline, CDR1 is SGHTA and CDR2 is FQGNSA. V trimming: 2 bases; J trimming: 7 bases; junction bases outside the gene matches: 11. This CDR3 contains 16 residues. The CDR3 sequence: CASSLPISGKGNTQYF. CDR3 coding DNA: TGTGCCAGCAGCTTACCGATTAGCGGGAAGGGGAATACGCAGTATTTT.

To note about this clone: A much larger clone differs from this one at a single base, so this may be a read error. The chain uses TRBV5-1 and TRBJ2-3; tentative D call: TRBD2 (5 bases). From germline, CDR1 is SGHRS and CDR2 YFSETQ. CDR3 size: 14 residues. The CDR3 spells CASSPGKSPDTRYF. The DNA for the CDR3 is TGCGCCAGCAGCCCGGGAAAGTCCCCAGATACGCGGTATTTT.

This clone was seen repeatedly, ten times or more. The chain carries TRBV5-6 and TRBJ2-5; 12 nucleotides match TRBD2. Germline lookup yields CDR1 SGHDT and CDR2 YYEEEE. The CDR3 totals 17 residues. The V gene end was trimmed by 2 bases and the J gene end by 4 bases; junction bases not matched to a gene: 9. CDR3 amino acids: CASSFSGLAGGRETQYF. The DNA for the CDR3 is TGTGCCAGCAGCTTTTCAGGGCTAGCGGGAGGGCGAGAGACCCAGTACTTC.

V is TRBV6-2 or TRBV6-3 and J is TRBJ1-2; possibly TRBD1 for D (6 bases). Trimming took 2 bases from V and 9 from J, leaving 10 bases between them. Looked up from germline, CDR1 is MNHEY and CDR2 is SVGEGT. The CDR3 has 12 amino acids. DNA of the CDR3: TGTGCCAGCAGTTACACAGGGTGTTGCTACACCTTC. Residues: CASSYTGCCYTF.

This chain uses TRBV5-1 with TRBJ2-1, with D possibly being TRBD1 (6 bases). V was trimmed by 1 base and J by 6 bases, leaving 14 bases between them. This CDR3 is built from 15 residues. Germline loops: CDR1 SGHRS, CDR2 YFSETQ. The CDR3 protein is CASSLLTGFVNEQFF. In nucleotides, the CDR3 is TGCGCCAGCAGCTTGTTAACAGGGTTTGTCAATGAGCAGTTCTTC.

On this clone: A much larger clone lies a single base off, so this may be a read error. The V gene is TRBV4-1, the J gene TRBJ2-3; 15 nucleotides align to TRBD2. The germline V gene has CDR1 MGHRA and CDR2 YSYEKL. This CDR3 is 18 amino acids long. Trimming at V came to 5 bases and at J to 7 bases, leaving 13 bases not matched to a gene. The CDR3: CASSTRTSGRAGTYTQYF. For the CDR3, the DNA is TGCGCCAGCAGCACCCGGACTAGCGGGAGGGCCGGTACATATACGCAGTATTTT.

In this sample, this clone turned up many times. This sequence joins TRBV6-2 or TRBV6-3 and TRBJ2-2; TRBD1 agrees at 8 bases. The V and J ends lost 4 bases and 0 bases, in that order; junction bases with no gene match: 4. The CDR3 is made up of 16 amino acids. The germline V gene has CDR1 MNHEY and CDR2 SVGEGT. The CDR3 coding sequence is TGTGCCAGCAGTTCCCAGGGGGCGTCGAACACCGGGGAGCTGTTTTTT. Translated: CASSSQGASNTGELFF.

This clone was detected many times. The rearrangement uses TRBV5-1 and TRBJ2-7; D not certain. CDR3 length: 14 amino acids. Trimming stripped 4 bases from V and 2 bases from J, with 13 bases between. CDR1 and CDR2 (germline): SGHRS, YFSETQ. This chain's CDR3 is CASSIQDPAYEQYF. Written as DNA, the CDR3 is TGCGCCAGCAGCATTCAGGACCCCGCCTACGAGCAGTACTTC.

This clone was seen at least ten times. The rearrangement joins TRBV3-1 to TRBJ1-1; the D gene is possibly TRBD1 (6 bases). Deletions cut 6 bases from V and 5 bases from J, with 16 bases between. Germline V gives CDR1 LGHDT, CDR2 YNNKEL (reference sequence). This CDR3 is 14 amino acids long. The chain's CDR3 is CASRGVGGQTEAFF. CDR3 sequence (DNA): TGTGCCAGCAGAGGGGTCGGGGGGCAGACTGAAGCTTTCTTT.

There are many counts of this clone. V usage is TRBV7-9 and J usage is TRBJ2-4, with D maybe TRBD2 (5 bases). Germline V CDR1 and CDR2: SEHNR, FQNEAQ (reference sequence). V was shortened by 6 bases and J by 6 bases, with 18 bases between the two germline ends. This CDR3 has 15 residues. In nucleotides, the CDR3 is TGTGCCAGCAGTCCCCCGGGGATCAAGGGAAACATTCAGTACTTC. Protein product: CASSPPGIKGNIQYF.

V and J are TRBV9 and TRBJ2-5; D gene ambiguous. V was shortened by 3 bases and J by 1 base, with 7 bases between the two germline ends. The germline V gene encodes CDR1 SGDLS and CDR2 YYNGEE. The CDR3 loop spans 13 amino acids. The CDR3 sequence: CASSDDFQETQYF. CDR3 bases: TGTGCCAGCAGCGATGACTTCCAAGAGACCCAGTACTTC.

This clone occurred many times. Other DNA sequences in the sample encode the same CDR3. The J gene is TRBJ2-7, the V gene TRBV6-5; 9 bases map to TRBD2. Germline V gene data show CDR1 as MNHEY and CDR2 as SVGAGI. CDR3 length: 16 residues. With 0 bases clipped from V and 2 bases from J, the junction kept 5 bases outside the gene matches. CDR3 loop: CASSYSIAGAPYEQYF. For the CDR3, the DNA is TGTGCCAGCAGTTACTCGATAGCGGGAGCCCCCTACGAGCAGTACTTC.

This clone was seen at least ten times. The same CDR3 is also encoded by other DNA sequences in this sample. The V and J genes are TRBV29-1 and TRBJ2-1; D possibly corresponds to TRBD2 (5 bases). This CDR3 is built from 13 residues. V lost 3 bases, J lost 7 bases, and 13 bases lay in between. The germline gives CDR1 SQVTM, CDR2 ANQGSEA. The CDR3, as DNA: TGCAGCGTTGAGCCTAGCTTTAGGAATGAGCAGTTCTTC. Its protein product is CSVEPSFRNEQFF.

This clone was found many times. The gene calls are TRBV5-6 and TRBJ2-1; 9 bases agree with TRBD1. V trimming: 3 bases; J trimming: 9 bases; junction bases outside the gene matches: 13. From germline, CDR1 is SGHDT and CDR2 YYEEEE. The CDR3 has 16 amino acids. The CDR3 spells CASSSPGQGRNGEQFF. CDR3 DNA sequence: TGTGCCAGCAGCTCACCGGGACAGGGAAGGAACGGTGAGCAGTTCTTC.

This rearrangement joins TRBV6-2 or TRBV6-3 to TRBJ2-7, with no clear D. Germline-derived CDR1 and CDR2 are MNHEY and SVGEGT. V was shortened by 4 bases and J by 6 bases, with 16 bases between the two germline ends. CDR3 length: 14 amino acids. The CDR3 loop is CASSSTADWAEQYF. The CDR3, as DNA: TGTGCCAGCAGTTCGACCGCCGACTGGGCCGAGCAGTACTTC.

This clone was counted ten times or more. This chain links TRBV13 with TRBJ2-3; 7 bases line up with TRBD1. V shed 5 bases, J shed 6 bases, and the junction held 8 bases outside the gene matches. The germline CDR1 and CDR2 sequences are PRHDT and FYEKMQ (reference sequence). The CDR3 loop spans 14 amino acids. CDR3 sequence (DNA): TGTGCCAGCAGCCTACGGACAGGACAGGATACGCAGTATTTT. It codes for CASSLRTGQDTQYF.

This clone was recorded at least ten times. The chain couples TRBV7-9 to TRBJ2-6; D gene uncertain. Germline CDR1 is SEHNR and CDR2 is FQNEAQ (reference sequence). V was clipped by 5 bases and J by 2 bases, with 10 bases between them. This CDR3 has 15 residues. The CDR3 loop is CASSDRRAGANVLTF. Here the CDR3 DNA reads TGTGCCAGCAGCGATAGAAGGGCTGGGGCCAACGTCCTGACTTTC.